This TCR beta chain was observed in a study of post-analysis software for immune sequencing data. Broader study findings: Five or six TRBV segments, TRBV5-6, TRBV5-1 and TRBV20-1 among them, were found more frequent in patients than controls.

The ends were cut back, 3 bases at V and 3 bases at J, with 13 bases in the middle. CDR3 size: 14 residues. Looked up from germline, CDR1 is SGHKS and CDR2 is YYEKEE (reference sequence). Notes on this clonotype: The antigen is unknown.

Unique molecular identifiers featured in each of the TCR beta cDNA libraries. Via MiXCR, TCRdb re-called the PCR reads, giving one row per CDR3 protein. The sample consists of more than 450,000 distinct CDR3 sequences, around 34% of them appearing once. The sequenced sample consisted of blood. The J gene is TRBJ2-7, the V gene TRBV5-5; perhaps D is TRBD1 or TRBD2 (5 bases each). The TCR sequence derives from a girl younger than 18 with multiple sclerosis. CDR3 nucleotides: TGTGCCAGCAGCTCTCCGGGACGGGTCTACGAGCAGTACTTC. It is translated as CASSSPGRVYEQYF.